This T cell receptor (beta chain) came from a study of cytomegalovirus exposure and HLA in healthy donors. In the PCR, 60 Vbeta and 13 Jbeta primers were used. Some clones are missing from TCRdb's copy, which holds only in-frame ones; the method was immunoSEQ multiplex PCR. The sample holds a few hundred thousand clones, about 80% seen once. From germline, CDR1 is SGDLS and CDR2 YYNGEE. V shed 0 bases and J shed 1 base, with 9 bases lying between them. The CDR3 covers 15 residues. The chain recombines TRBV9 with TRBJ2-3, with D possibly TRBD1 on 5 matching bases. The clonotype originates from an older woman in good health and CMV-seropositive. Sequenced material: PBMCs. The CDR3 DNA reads TGTGCCAGCAGCGTAGCTGGGGCCCGCACAGATACGCAGTATTTT. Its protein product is CASSVAGARTDTQYF.